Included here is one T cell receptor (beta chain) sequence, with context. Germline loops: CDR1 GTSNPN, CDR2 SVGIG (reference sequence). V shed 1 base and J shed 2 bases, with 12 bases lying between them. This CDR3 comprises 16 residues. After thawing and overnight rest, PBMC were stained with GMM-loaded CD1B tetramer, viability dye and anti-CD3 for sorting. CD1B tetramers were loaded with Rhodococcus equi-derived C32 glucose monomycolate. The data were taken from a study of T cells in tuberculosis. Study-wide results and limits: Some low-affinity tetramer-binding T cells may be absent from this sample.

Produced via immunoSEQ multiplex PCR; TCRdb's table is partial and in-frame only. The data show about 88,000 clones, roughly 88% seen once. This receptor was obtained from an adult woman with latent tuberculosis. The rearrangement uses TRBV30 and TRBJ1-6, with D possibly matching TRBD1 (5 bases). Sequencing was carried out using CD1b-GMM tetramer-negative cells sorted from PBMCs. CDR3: CAWSGARGTYNSPLHF. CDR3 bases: TGTGCCTGGAGTGGCGCCCGGGGGACCTATAATTCACCCCTCCACTTT.